This TCR beta chain was observed in a study of T-cell reconstitution after alpha-beta-depleted transplantation in children. The CDR3 loop spans 16 amino acids. Germline values: CDR1 SNHLY, CDR2 FYNNEI. V dropped 6 bases and J dropped 3 bases, with 21 bases sitting between them. This clonotype was detected ten times or more. TCRbeta library preparation incorporated unique molecular identifiers. TCRdb processed the PCR reads anew with MiXCR; each CDR3 protein has one entry. The sample lists over 200,000 distinct CDR3 sequences, roughly a sixth seen once, with around 45% in the top ten. The receptor comes from a male patient aged 2 to 10 who had a stem cell transplant for acute lymphoblastic leukemia, so the T cells may come from the graft donor. This material consisted of PBMCs, mostly from graft donor cells, taken 360 days after TCRalphabeta/CD19-depleted stem cell transplant. The chain links TRBV2 to TRBJ2-7, with D tentatively TRBD1 or TRBD2 (5 bases each). DNA for the CDR3: TGTGCCAGCAGCATAAGTCTGTACTGGGGGTTCTACGAGCAGTACTTC. As protein: CASSISLYWGFYEQYF.